This TCR beta chain is drawn from a study of blood T cell repertoires in COVID-19. The overall study: Donors in the United States, Italy and Spain gave samples during acute or convalescent COVID-19. In each case, the material was cDNA or gDNA derived from T cells, B-cell-depleted T cells, or PBMCs.

Authors' processing steps: Estimation of nucleated cell counts was performed using reference gene primer amplification. Generated by immunoSEQ multiplex PCR, the TCRdb table keeps only in-frame clones and is missing some. V and J calls and clone size are given by that table; D and trimming were obtained from the DNA. The table has about 220,000 clones, about nine tenths seen once. Germline V CDR1 and CDR2: SGHAT, FQNNGV. The CDR3 runs 14 residues. Trimming left V 4 bases short and J 5 bases short, with 14 bases between. Sequencing was carried out using peripheral blood. V and J are TRBV11-2 and TRBJ1-1; D call uncertain. The sequence came from a man aged 25-45 years who had recovered from COVID-19. CDR3 in DNA: TGTGCCAGCAGCTCAGGATGGGAGTATACTGAAGCTTTCTTT. It yields the protein CASSSGWEYTEAFF.